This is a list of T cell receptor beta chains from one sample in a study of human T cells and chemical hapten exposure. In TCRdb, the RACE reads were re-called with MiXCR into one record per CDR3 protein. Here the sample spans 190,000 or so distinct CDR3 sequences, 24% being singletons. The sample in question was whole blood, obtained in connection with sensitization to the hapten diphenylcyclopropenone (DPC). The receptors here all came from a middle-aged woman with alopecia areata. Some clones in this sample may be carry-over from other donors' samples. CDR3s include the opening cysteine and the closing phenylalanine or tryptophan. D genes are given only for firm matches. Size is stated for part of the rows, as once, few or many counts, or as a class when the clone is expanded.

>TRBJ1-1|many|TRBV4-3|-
TGCGCCAGCAGCCACCAGGTCAGGGAACGAGCTTTCTTT
CASSHQVRERAFF
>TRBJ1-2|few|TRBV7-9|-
TGTGCCAGCGGGGGGGTTTATGGCTACACCTTC
CASGGVYGYTF
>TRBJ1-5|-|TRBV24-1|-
TGTGCCACCAGTGAACCCGGACAACAGCCCCAGCATTTT
CATSEPGQQPQHF
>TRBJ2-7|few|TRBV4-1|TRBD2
TGCGCCAGCAGCCAAGTCTCGGGGGGGGGAACCTACGAGCAGTACTTC
CASSQVSGGGTYEQYF
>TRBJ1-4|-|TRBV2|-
TGTGCCAGCAGTGAACAGGGCAGGAGTGAAAAACTGTTTTTT
CASSEQGRSEKLFF
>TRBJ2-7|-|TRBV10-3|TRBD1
TGTGCCATCAGTCCCGGGACAGGGACTGACGAGCAGTACTTC
CAISPGTGTDEQYF
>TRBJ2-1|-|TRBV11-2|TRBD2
TGTGCCAGCAGCACCTTAGCGGGAGGGATAAACAATGAGCAGTTCTTC
CASSTLAGGINNEQFF
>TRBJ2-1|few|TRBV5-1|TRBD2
TGCGCCAGCAGCGGACTAGCGGGAGTCAATGAGCAGTTCTTC
CASSGLAGVNEQFF
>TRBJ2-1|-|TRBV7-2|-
TGTGCCAGCAGCTTTCAGGTCCATGAGCAGTTCTTC
CASSFQVHEQFF
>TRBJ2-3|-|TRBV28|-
TGTGCCAGCAGTTTAGGGGGGGGCTCCGCGGATACGCAGTATTTT
CASSLGGGSADTQYF
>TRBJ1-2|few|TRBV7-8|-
TGTGCCAGCAGCGCTCTGCTGATGCACTATGGCTACACCTTC
CASSALLMHYGYTF
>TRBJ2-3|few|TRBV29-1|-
TGCAGCGTTGAAGATTTAGGGCTAGCGACGGATACGCAGTATTTT
CSVEDLGLATDTQYF
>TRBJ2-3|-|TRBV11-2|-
TGTGCCAGCAGCTTAGATGGCATGGGTCCCACAGATACGCAGTATTTT
CASSLDGMGPTDTQYF
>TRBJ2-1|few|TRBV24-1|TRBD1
TGTGCCACCTCCCCCGGGACAGGGCCTCGGGGTGAGCAGTTCTTC
CATSPGTGPRGEQFF
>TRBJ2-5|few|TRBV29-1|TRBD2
TGCAGCATTGAGGTGGCTAGCGGAGAGACCCAGTACTTC
CSIEVASGETQYF
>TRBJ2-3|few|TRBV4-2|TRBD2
TGTGCCAGCAGCCAAGGGTTCACTTTAGGTGGCGGGAGGGCCGGAGATACGCAGTATTTT
CASSQGFTLGGGRAGDTQYF
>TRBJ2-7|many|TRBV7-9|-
TGTGCCAGCAGCCAAATGGCCGCCGGGCGGAGCGAGCAGTACTTC
CASSQMAAGRSEQYF
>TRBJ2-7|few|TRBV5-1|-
TGCGCCAGCAGCTACGAAACCTACGAGCAGTACTTC
CASSYETYEQYF
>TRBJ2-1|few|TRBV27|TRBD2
TGTGCCAGCAGTTTTGGGCTAGCGGCCCACAATGAGCAGTTCTTC
CASSFGLAAHNEQFF
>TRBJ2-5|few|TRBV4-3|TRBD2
TGCGCCAGCAGCCAAGAGAGGGGACTAGCGGATCAAGAGACCCAGTACTTC
CASSQERGLADQETQYF
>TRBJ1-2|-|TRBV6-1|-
TGTGCCAGCAGTGAGGACAGCTATGGCTACACCTTC
CASSEDSYGYTF
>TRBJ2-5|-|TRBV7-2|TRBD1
TGTGCCAGCAGCTGGCGAGGGACAGCGGAAGGGACCCAGTACTTC
CASSWRGTAEGTQYF
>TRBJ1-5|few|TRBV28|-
TGTGCCAGCAGTTTTGGGCGGACGATGTTGAATTTT
CASSFGRTMLNF
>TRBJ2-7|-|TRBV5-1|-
TGCGCCAGCAGCTTGGGAGCCGAGACCTACGAGCAGTACTTC
CASSLGAETYEQYF
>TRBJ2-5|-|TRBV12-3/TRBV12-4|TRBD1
TGTGCCAGCACTCGGGACAGCCAAGAGACCCAGTACTTC
CASTRDSQETQYF
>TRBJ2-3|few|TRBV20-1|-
TGCAGTGCCCAAGGAGGTGTCGGGGTCACAGATACGCAGTATTTT
CSAQGGVGVTDTQYF
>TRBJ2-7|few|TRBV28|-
TGTGCCAGCAGCAGGGACCGCACCTATTACGAGCAGTACTTC
CASSRDRTYYEQYF
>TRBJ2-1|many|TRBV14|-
TGTGCCAGCAGCCAGATTTTTACGAGCTCCTACAATGAGCAGTTCTTC
CASSQIFTSSYNEQFF
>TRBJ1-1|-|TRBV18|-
TGTGCCAGCTCAGGATCCGATGGGGCAGAAGCTTTCTTT
CASSGSDGAEAFF
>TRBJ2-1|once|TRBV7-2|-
TGTGCCAGCAGCTCCCATGGGGTTGAGCAGTTCTTC
CASSSHGVEQFF
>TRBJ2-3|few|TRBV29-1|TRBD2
TGCAGCGCCCGAGCGCCTAGCGGGAGCGCAGATACGCAGTATTTT
CSARAPSGSADTQYF
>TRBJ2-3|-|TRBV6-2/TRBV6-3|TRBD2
TGTGCCAGCAGAACTACGGGACTAGCGGGATCCACGGATACGCAGTATTTT
CASRTTGLAGSTDTQYF
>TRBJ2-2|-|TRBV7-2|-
TGTGCCAGCAGCTTAGAGACCGGGGAGCTGTTTTTT
CASSLETGELFF
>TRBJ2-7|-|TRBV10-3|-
TGTGCCATCAGTAGCGGGCCACCCTACGAGCAGTACTTC
CAISSGPPYEQYF
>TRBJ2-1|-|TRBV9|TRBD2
TGTGCCAGCAGCCCTTCGTGGCGGGAGCAAAACAATGAGCAGTTCTTC
CASSPSWREQNNEQFF
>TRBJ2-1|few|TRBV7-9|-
TGTGCCAGCAGCTACACAGGCCCGAATGAGCAGTTCTTC
CASSYTGPNEQFF
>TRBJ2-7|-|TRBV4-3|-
TGCGCCAGCAGCCAAGGTGAGGCCGGCGAGCAGTACTTC
CASSQGEAGEQYF
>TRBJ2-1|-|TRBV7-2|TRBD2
TGTGCCAGCAGCCCTCGACTAGCGGGAGTCAATGAGCAGTTCTTC
CASSPRLAGVNEQFF
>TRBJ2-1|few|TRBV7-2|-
TGTGCCAGCAGCTTAGCGGGGTATGAGCAGTTCTTC
CASSLAGYEQFF
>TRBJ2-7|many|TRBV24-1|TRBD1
TGTGCCACCGACAGGGGGTCGGCTGGCACCTACGAGCAGTACTTC
CATDRGSAGTYEQYF
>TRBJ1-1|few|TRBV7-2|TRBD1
TGTGCCAGCAGCTTACAGGGGGATTGGACTGAAGCTTTCTTT
CASSLQGDWTEAFF
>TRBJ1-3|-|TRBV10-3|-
TGTGCCATCAGTGAGTCGGGCAGGGCTGGAAACACCATATATTTT
CAISESGRAGNTIYF
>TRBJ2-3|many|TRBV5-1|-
TGCGCCAGCAGCTTGAGGCCAGGGACCCCTGGCACAGATACGCAGTATTTT
CASSLRPGTPGTDTQYF
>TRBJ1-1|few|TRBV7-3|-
TGTGCCAGCAGCTTAGGAGGGCCGAACACTGAAGCTTTCTTT
CASSLGGPNTEAFF
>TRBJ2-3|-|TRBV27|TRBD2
TGTGCCAGCAGTTGGGTTAGCGGGGTGCCAGATACGCAGTATTTT
CASSWVSGVPDTQYF
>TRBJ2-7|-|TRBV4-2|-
TGTGCCAGCAGCCACCGACTAGTAGCCGAGCAGTACTTC
CASSHRLVAEQYF
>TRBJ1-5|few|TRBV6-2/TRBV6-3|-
TGTGCCAGCAGTTATTCTTTGGGGCCCCAGCATTTT
CASSYSLGPQHF
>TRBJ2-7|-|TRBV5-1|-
TGCGCCAGCAGCTTGGCCCAGGGGGGAGAGCAGTACTTC
CASSLAQGGEQYF
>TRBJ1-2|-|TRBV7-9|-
TGTGCCAGCAGCCCCTATTTTCCCGGGGTCCATGGCTACACCTTC
CASSPYFPGVHGYTF
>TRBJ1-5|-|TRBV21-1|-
TGTGCCAGCACCCTAAGGGAGTCCGGGAATCAGCCCCAGCATTTT
CASTLRESGNQPQHF
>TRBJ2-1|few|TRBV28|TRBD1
TGTGCCAGCACGCTTCGAGGACAGGGGGCAGGCAATGAGCAGTTCTTC
CASTLRGQGAGNEQFF
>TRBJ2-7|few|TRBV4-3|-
TGCGCCAGCAGCCAAGATGAGACAGGTCGTACCTACGAGCAGTACTTC
CASSQDETGRTYEQYF
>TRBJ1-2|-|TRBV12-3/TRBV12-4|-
TGTGCCAGCAGACTCTCCTATGGCTACACCTTC
CASRLSYGYTF
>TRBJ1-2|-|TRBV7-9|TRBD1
TGTGCCAGCGACAGGGGGCCCCGCTCTGGCTACACCTTC
CASDRGPRSGYTF
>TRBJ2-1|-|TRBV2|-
TGTGCCAGCAGTGAAGTCAGCTCCTACAATGAGCAGTTCTTC
CASSEVSSYNEQFF
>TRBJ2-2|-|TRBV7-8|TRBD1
TGTGCCAGCAGCCACCGCGACAGGGGGCGCAGGACCGGGGAGCTGTTTTTT
CASSHRDRGRRTGELFF
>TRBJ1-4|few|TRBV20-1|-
TGCAGTGCCGCCTGGGGGGCTTCTGAAAAACTGTTTTTT
CSAAWGASEKLFF